The clone carrying this T cell receptor (beta chain) was detected only once. Its specificity is unknown. Libraries were prepared by immunoSEQ multiplex PCR; TCRdb keeps only in-frame clonotypes and omits some of them. This sample has 25,000 to 35,000 clones, with about four fifths found just once. Germline V gene data show CDR1 as GTSNPN and CDR2 as SVGIG (reference sequence). V gave up 1 base and J gave up 0 bases; unmatched junction bases: 4. The CDR3 is 15 residues long. The data stem from a study of OX40 agonist ivuxolimab in advanced cancers. About the research overall: An anti-OX40 (CD134) antibody with agonistic activity, ivuxolimab, was administered to patients. Study conclusions and caveats: At 0.1 to 3.0 mg/kg, clonal expansion of CD4+ and CD8+ blood T cells had occurred by week 6. Specificity for antigen went undetermined in the expanded peripheral T cells. Some of the lowest clonal expansion was seen in partial responders at 0.1-3.0 mg/kg.

Specimen: CD4+ or CD8+ T cells sorted from blood, collected in a trial of the OX40 agonist ivuxolimab. This chain joins TRBV30 and TRBJ2-3; 7 nucleotides line up with TRBD2. The sequence was collected from an adult with an advanced solid tumor such as melanoma, head and neck, liver or kidney cancer. The CDR3 region is CAWSGSGASTDTQYF. CDR3 bases: TGTGCCTGGAGTGGGAGCGGGGCTAGCACAGATACGCAGTATTTT.